This T cell receptor (beta chain) was documented in a study of blood T cell repertoires in COVID-19 (dated by TCRdb to the early 2020s). Broadly, across the study: The collaborator samples originated in the United States, Italy and Spain and spanned the acute and convalescent phases of COVID-19. The dataset comprised deeply sampled blood TCRbeta repertoires from subjects exposed to, actively infected with, or recovered from COVID-19. Nearly every sample came with metadata listing a de-identified subject ID, COVID-19 status, age in years and sex. Samples were obtained from the ongoing ImmuneRACE study (first 160 participants) and from about 1,300 subjects provided by 6 global collaborators. Where HLA class I and class II types were available, the types were taken from metadata supplied by the sample provider, not from assay-based typing. The repertoires were released in a freely available public database meant as a resource for research on the immune response to SARS-CoV-2. The material from the prospective study consisted of cDNA or gDNA derived from T cells, B-cell-depleted T cells, or PBMCs. Paper-wide results and their limitations: Clinical and demographic metadata were provided uncurated, with the amount varying by source and participant.

The immunoSEQ Assay, a bias-controlled multiplex PCR, was used to amplify TCRbeta CDR3 regions from genomic DNA. The published analysis was carried out like this. Nucleated cell counts per sample were estimated from amplification of reference gene primers within the assay. To quantify the absolute abundance of each unique TCRbeta CDR3 rearrangement, sequence reads were collapsed and filtered. Productive Simpson clonality was computed per sample as the square root of Simpson's diversity index over productive rearrangements. Here the immuneACCESS table is served through TCRdb, limited to in-frame sequences with V and J called. Missing clones are a known gap in these copies; in checked studies unresolved V genes cover under half, and the rest lacks a known reason. V, J and clone size derive from that table, while D and trimming were established from the DNA sequence. The table for this sample lists roughly 250,000 clones; approximately 90% of them were counted only once. The top ten hold about 6% of the sample.

Participants in the prospective study were enrolled through a virtual design, were aged about 18 to 100 years, and lived in approximately 25 United States geographic areas. Cohort assignment in the prospective study relied on participant-reported clinical history from a screening survey and a study questionnaire. Each participant in the prospective study had whole blood, serum and a nasopharyngeal or oropharyngeal swab collected by mobile phlebotomists. Over a 2-month period, participants in the prospective study had the option of providing additional blood draws and questionnaires. Before DNA extraction, prospective study blood samples were shipped either frozen or at room temperature. This clone was seen once. Its binding antigen is unknown. Base-call qualities are not available, and no considerably larger clone is one nucleotide away. The sample comprised PBMCs or T cells enriched from blood (not recorded which). The origin of this receptor is a woman in her thirties with acute COVID-19.

CDR3 sequence: CASSLLSGPTDTQYF. The bases read TGTGCCAGCAGCTTACTTAGCGGGCCCACAGATACGCAGTATTTT. The chain is encoded by TRBV7-8 joined to TRBJ2-3; TRBD2 agrees with 7 junctional bases. Reading the germline V gene gives CDR1 SGHVS and CDR2 FQNEAQ. V lost 2 bases and J lost 2 bases, and the count of bases not matched to a germline gene is 4. From its cysteine to its phenylalanine, the CDR3 spans 15 amino acids. Of all the DNA, just the CDR3 is kept, 45 bases in frame from base 1.